This TCR beta chain was profiled in a study of CD8+ T cells in alopecia areata. Germline trimming cut 4 bases from V and 0 bases from J; bases unmatched to any gene: 7. CDR1 is SGHDT and CDR2 is YYEEEE in the germline V gene. The length of the CDR3 is 16 residues. TCR sequencing used cDNA made by reverse transcription of extracted RNA. The data were produced by immunoSEQ multiplex PCR, yet TCRdb's version contains in-frame clones alone and is incomplete. The sample lists roughly 100,000 clones; approximately 52% were seen once. This clone showed up just once. The TCR was taken from a human donor in good health. The sequencing sample was made of CD4+ T cells sorted from blood. V is TRBV5-6 and J is TRBJ2-4; 7 bases map to TRBD1. CDR3 protein: CASSANRGLAKNIQYF. CDR3 sequence (DNA): TGTGCCAGCAGCGCCAATAGGGGGCTAGCCAAAAACATTCAGTACTTC.